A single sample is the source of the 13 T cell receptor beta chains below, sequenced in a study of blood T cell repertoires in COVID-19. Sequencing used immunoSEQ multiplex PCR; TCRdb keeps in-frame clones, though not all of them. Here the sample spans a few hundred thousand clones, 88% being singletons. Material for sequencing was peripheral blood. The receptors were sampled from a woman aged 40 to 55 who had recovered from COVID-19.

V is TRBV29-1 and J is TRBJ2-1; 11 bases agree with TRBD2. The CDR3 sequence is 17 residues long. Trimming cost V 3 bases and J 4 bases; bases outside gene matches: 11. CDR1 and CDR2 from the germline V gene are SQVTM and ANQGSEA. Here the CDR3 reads CSVDGVSGRASYNEQFF. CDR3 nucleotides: TGCAGCGTTGACGGGGTTAGCGGGAGGGCCTCGTACAATGAGCAGTTCTTC.

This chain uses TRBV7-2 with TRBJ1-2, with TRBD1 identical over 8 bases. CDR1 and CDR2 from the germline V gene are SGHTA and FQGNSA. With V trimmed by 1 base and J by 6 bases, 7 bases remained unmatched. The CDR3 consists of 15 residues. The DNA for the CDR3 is TGTGCCAGCAGCTTAGGTCCGGACAGGGTGAATGGCTACACCTTC. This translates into CASSLGPDRVNGYTF.

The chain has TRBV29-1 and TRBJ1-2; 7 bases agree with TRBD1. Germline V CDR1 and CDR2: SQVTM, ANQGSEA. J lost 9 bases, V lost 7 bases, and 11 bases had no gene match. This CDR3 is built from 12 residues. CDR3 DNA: TGCAGCGCACCTGACAGGGCCGAGCGCTACACCTTC. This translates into CSAPDRAERYTF.

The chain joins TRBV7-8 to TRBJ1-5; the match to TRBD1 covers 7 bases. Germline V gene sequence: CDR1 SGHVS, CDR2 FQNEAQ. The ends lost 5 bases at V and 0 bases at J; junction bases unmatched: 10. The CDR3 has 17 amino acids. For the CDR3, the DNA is TGTGCCAGCAGCAGCGACAGGGTCCCCTATAGCAATCAGCCCCAGCATTTT. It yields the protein CASSSDRVPYSNQPQHF.

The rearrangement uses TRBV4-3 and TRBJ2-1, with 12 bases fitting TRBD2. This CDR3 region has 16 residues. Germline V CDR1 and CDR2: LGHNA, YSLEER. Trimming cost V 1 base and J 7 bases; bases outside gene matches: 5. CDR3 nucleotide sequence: TGCGCCAGCAGCCAAGTGGGGCTAGCGGGAGGGAATGAGCAGTTCTTC. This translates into CASSQVGLAGGNEQFF.

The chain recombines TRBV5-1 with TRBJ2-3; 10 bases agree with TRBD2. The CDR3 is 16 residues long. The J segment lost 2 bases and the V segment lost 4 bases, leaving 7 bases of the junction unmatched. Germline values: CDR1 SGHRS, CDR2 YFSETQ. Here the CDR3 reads CASSPGLARDTDTQYF. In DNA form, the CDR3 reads TGCGCCAGCAGCCCGGGACTAGCGCGAGACACAGATACGCAGTATTTT.

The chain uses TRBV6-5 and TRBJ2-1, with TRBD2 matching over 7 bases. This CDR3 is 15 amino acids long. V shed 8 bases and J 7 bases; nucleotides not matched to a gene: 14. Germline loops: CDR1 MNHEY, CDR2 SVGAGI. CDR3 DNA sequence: TGTGCCAGCCGGTACGGGGGGTCCTCCAGAAATGAGCAGTTCTTC. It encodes CASRYGGSSRNEQFF.

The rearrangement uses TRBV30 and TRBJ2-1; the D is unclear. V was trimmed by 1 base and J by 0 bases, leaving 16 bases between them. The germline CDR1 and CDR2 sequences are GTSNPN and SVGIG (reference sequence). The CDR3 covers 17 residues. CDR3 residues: CAWSGWSTPRSYNEQFF. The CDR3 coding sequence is TGTGCCTGGAGTGGGTGGTCGACACCACGCTCCTACAATGAGCAGTTCTTC.

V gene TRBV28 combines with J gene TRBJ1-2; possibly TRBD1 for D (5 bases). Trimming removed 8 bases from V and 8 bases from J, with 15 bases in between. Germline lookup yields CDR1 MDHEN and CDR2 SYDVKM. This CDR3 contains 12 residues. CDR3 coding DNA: TGTGCCAGCGGCCAGGGCCCCGGGGGCTACACCTTC. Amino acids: CASGQGPGGYTF.

CDR3 coding DNA: TGCAGTGCTAGTCACGGACAGGGCGGAGGGACAGATACGCAGTATTTT. Translating it yields CSASHGQGGGTDTQYF. The chain joins TRBV20-1 to TRBJ2-3; TRBD1 agrees at 8 bases. Unmatched junction bases numbered 11, after V lost 3 bases and J lost 3 bases. Looked up from germline, CDR1 is DFQATT and CDR2 is SNEGSKA (reference sequence). The CDR3 is made up of 16 amino acids.

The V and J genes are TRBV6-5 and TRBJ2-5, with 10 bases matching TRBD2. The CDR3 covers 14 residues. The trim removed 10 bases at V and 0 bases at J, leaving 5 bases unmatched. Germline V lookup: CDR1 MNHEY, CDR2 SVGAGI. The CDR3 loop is CATQREGYQETQYF. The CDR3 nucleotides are TGTGCCACCCAGCGGGAGGGGTACCAAGAGACCCAGTACTTC.

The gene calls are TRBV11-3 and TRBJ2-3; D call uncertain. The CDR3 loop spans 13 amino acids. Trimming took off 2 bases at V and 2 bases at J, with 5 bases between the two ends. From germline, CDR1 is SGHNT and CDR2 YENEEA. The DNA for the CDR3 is TGTGCCAGCAGCTTATATCCCACAGATACGCAGTATTTT. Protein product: CASSLYPTDTQYF. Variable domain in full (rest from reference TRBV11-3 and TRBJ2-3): EAGVVQSPRYKIIEKKQPVAFWCNPISGHNTLYWYLQNLGQGPELLIRYENEEAVDDSQLPKDRFSAERLKGVDSTLKIQPAELGDSAVYLCASSLYPTDTQYFGPGTRLTVL.

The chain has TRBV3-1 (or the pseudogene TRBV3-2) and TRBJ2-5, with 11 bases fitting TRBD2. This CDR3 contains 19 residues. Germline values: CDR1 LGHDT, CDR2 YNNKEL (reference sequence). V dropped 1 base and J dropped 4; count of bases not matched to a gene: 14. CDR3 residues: CASSQGPPLFSGRGETQYF. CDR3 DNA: TGTGCCAGCAGCCAAGGCCCCCCCCTCTTTAGCGGGAGGGGAGAGACCCAGTACTTC.